The TCR beta chain under discussion was sequenced for a study of T cell responses to AZD1222 COVID-19 vaccine. Whole-study results and caveats: The breadth and depth of Spike-specific TCRs increased once two AZD1222 doses had been given.

Second doses at about 4 or about 12 weeks were pooled. Regarding this clone: The target antigen is unknown.

TCRdb's table, derived via immunoSEQ multiplex PCR, lists solely in-frame clones and lacks some. The table records 110,000 to 150,000 clones, about 90% of them present only once. V was trimmed by 6 bases and J by 5 bases, leaving 11 bases between them. The CDR3 consists of 13 residues. The germline V gene encodes CDR1 MNHEY and CDR2 SVGEGT. Sequencing was performed on peripheral blood, taken 28 days after the second AZD1222 dose. The clonotype originates from an adult who received the AZD1222 COVID-19 vaccine. The chain uses TRBV6-2 or TRBV6-3 and TRBJ2-1; TRBD2 is a possible D gene (6 bases). The CDR3 DNA is TGTGCCAGCAGCCAAGGAGGGGACAATGAGCAGTTCTTC. Translation: CASSQGGDNEQFF.